This paragraph covers one TCR beta chain sequence. Its antigen is still unknown. The data are from a study of T cell responses to AZD1222 COVID-19 vaccine. Study-level findings and limits: Clonal diversity was possibly underestimated, and the donors were mostly white British, with more females.

Per the germline V gene, CDR1 is SGHAT and CDR2 is FQDESV (reference sequence). The CDR3 sequence is 12 residues long. The ends were cut back, 5 bases at V and 10 bases at J, with 9 bases in the middle. Method: immunoSEQ multiplex PCR; TCRdb's copy keeps in-frame clones and lacks some. The sample lists around 63,000 clones; over 75% were seen once. The origin of this receptor is an adult in good health. The genes are TRBV11-1 and TRBJ1-6; D gene unclear. The sample was peripheral blood, taken on day 0 of AZD1222 vaccination. The CDR3 region is CASSHAGSPLHF. The CDR3 bases are TGTGCCAGCAGCCACGCCGGCTCACCCCTCCACTTT.